Listed below are T cell receptor beta chains from one sample, sequenced in a study of blood T cells in healthy people across ages. MiXCR was run by TCRdb on the 5' RACE reads, yielding one entry per CDR3 protein. The sample gives 1.5 million to 2 million distinct CDR3 sequences, approximately 30% of which show up once; more than 6% is in the top ten. The sample was blood. The receptors originated from a woman in her twenties or thirties in good health. Both conserved end residues are part of each CDR3. A D gene is named only where the DNA matches it firmly. Size tells how often a clone was seen (once, few, many) or the class of an expanded clone, and some rows leave it out.

CDR3: CSARAAEGGSYEQYF; DNA: TGCAGTGCTAGAGCGGCTGAGGGGGGTTCCTACGAGCAGTACTTC; D: .; size: .; V: TRBV20-1; J: TRBJ2-7
CDR3: CASSQRGRAYNEQFF; DNA: TGTGCCAGCAGCCAACGGGGCAGAGCCTACAATGAGCAGTTCTTC; D: .; size: few; V: TRBV3-1; J: TRBJ2-1
CDR3: CASSPQRGGARPAGSSYEQYF; DNA: TGTGCCAGCAGTCCCCAACGGGGGGGCGCTCGGCCAGCGGGAAGTTCCTACGAGCAGTACTTC; D: TRBD2; size: once; V: TRBV12-3/TRBV12-4; J: TRBJ2-7
CDR3: CASSSVGGGSGEQYF; DNA: TGTGCCAGCAGCTCGGTAGGGGGTGGTTCGGGTGAGCAGTACTTC; D: .; size: .; V: TRBV7-2; J: TRBJ2-5
CDR3: CASSYGGGLTIKTQYF; DNA: TGTGCCAGCAGTTACGGGGGAGGGCTTACAATCAAGACCCAGTACTTC; D: TRBD2; size: .; V: TRBV6-5; J: TRBJ2-5
CDR3: CASSQESRESYEQYF; DNA: TGCGCCAGCAGCCAAGAATCCAGGGAAAGCTACGAGCAGTACTTC; D: .; size: .; V: TRBV4-1; J: TRBJ2-7
CDR3: CASTSSGGSNTGELFF; DNA: TGTGCCAGCACGTCCAGCGGGGGGTCGAACACCGGGGAGCTGTTTTTT; D: TRBD2; size: .; V: TRBV6-1; J: TRBJ2-2
CDR3: CASSSELFF; DNA: TGCGCCAGCAGCTCCGAGCTGTTTTTT; D: .; size: few; V: TRBV5-1; J: TRBJ2-2
CDR3: CASSPRFPETQYF; DNA: TGTGCCAGCAGCCCAAGGTTCCCGGAGACCCAGTACTTC; D: .; size: few; V: TRBV7-3; J: TRBJ2-5
CDR3: CASSLVGLGWADTQYF; DNA: TGCGCCAGCAGCTTAGTGGGACTAGGGTGGGCAGATACGCAGTATTTT; D: TRBD2; size: .; V: TRBV5-1; J: TRBJ2-3
CDR3: CASSLGPGNYNEQFF; DNA: TGTGCCAGCAGTCTGGGCCCGGGTAACTACAATGAGCAGTTCTTC; D: .; size: few; V: TRBV6-2/TRBV6-3; J: TRBJ2-1
CDR3: CSASRPGTGEQYF; DNA: TGCAGTGCTAGCAGGCCAGGAACCGGCGAGCAGTACTTC; D: .; size: many; V: TRBV20-1; J: TRBJ2-7
CDR3: CASSLQGQLTEAFF; DNA: TGTGCCAGCAGCTTACAGGGACAGCTCACTGAAGCTTTCTTT; D: TRBD1; size: .; V: TRBV7-2; J: TRBJ1-1
CDR3: CARPNPEKLFF; DNA: TGCGCCAGGCCCAATCCGGAAAAACTGTTTTTT; D: .; size: .; V: TRBV4-1; J: TRBJ1-4
CDR3: CASRGSQQGNTIYF; DNA: TGTGCCAGCAGGGGCTCGCAACAAGGAAACACCATATATTTT; D: .; size: .; V: TRBV6-5; J: TRBJ1-3
CDR3: CASSFDRYNGQFF; DNA: TGTGCCAGCAGTTTTGACAGGTACAATGGGCAGTTCTTC; D: .; size: once; V: TRBV27; J: TRBJ2-1
CDR3: CASAGTASNQPQHF; DNA: TGTGCCAGCGCCGGGACCGCTAGCAATCAGCCCCAGCATTTT; D: .; size: .; V: TRBV2; J: TRBJ1-5
CDR3: CASSLGTSDGYTF; DNA: TGCGCCAGCAGCTTGGGGACAAGTGATGGCTACACCTTC; D: .; size: many; V: TRBV7-2; J: TRBJ1-2
CDR3: CSVRLVQETQYF; DNA: TGCAGTGTCAGGCTTGTTCAAGAGACCCAGTACTTC; D: .; size: .; V: TRBV20-1; J: TRBJ2-5
CDR3: CASSLDGQRNTEAFF; DNA: TGCGCCAGCAGCTTGGATGGACAGAGGAACACTGAAGCTTTCTTT; D: .; size: few; V: TRBV5-1; J: TRBJ1-1
CDR3: CASSYGGANVLTF; DNA: TGTGCCAGCAGTTACGGAGGGGCCAACGTCCTGACTTTC; D: .; size: many; V: TRBV6-2/TRBV6-3; J: TRBJ2-6
CDR3: CASSPQAPGDTQYF; DNA: TGTGCCAGCAGTCCCCAGGCCCCGGGAGATACGCAGTATTTT; D: .; size: few; V: TRBV6-5; J: TRBJ2-3
CDR3: CASSQDRNLAAYEQYF; DNA: TGTGCCAGCAGCCAGGACAGGAATCTCGCAGCCTACGAGCAGTACTTC; D: TRBD1; size: .; V: TRBV14; J: TRBJ2-7
CDR3: CASRLAASYEQYF; DNA: TGTGCCAGCAGACTAGCGGCCTCGTACGAGCAGTACTTC; D: TRBD2; size: many; V: TRBV12-3/TRBV12-4; J: TRBJ2-7
CDR3: CASSLKRVRVKGINNEQFF; DNA: TGTGCCAGCAGCTTAAAGAGAGTGCGAGTTAAGGGGATAAACAATGAGCAGTTCTTC; D: .; size: .; V: TRBV7-9; J: TRBJ2-1
CDR3: CASSAPGESDEQYF; DNA: TGTGCTAGCAGCGCACCAGGGGAATCAGACGAGCAGTACTTC; D: .; size: few; V: TRBV6-6; J: TRBJ2-7
CDR3: CASSALRVGNTEAFF; DNA: TGTGCCAGCAGCGCTTTGCGGGTTGGAAACACTGAAGCTTTCTTT; D: .; size: .; V: TRBV5-6; J: TRBJ1-1
CDR3: CSARGGLAKNIQYF; DNA: TGCAGTGCTAGGGGGGGGCTGGCCAAAAACATTCAGTACTTC; D: .; size: many; V: TRBV20-1; J: TRBJ2-4
CDR3: CASGSTPTFRDRGTNEQFF; DNA: TGTGCTAGTGGTTCAACTCCAACTTTCCGGGACAGGGGTACCAATGAGCAGTTCTTC; D: TRBD1; size: .; V: TRBV12-5; J: TRBJ2-1
CDR3: CASSPTLPDTQYF; DNA: TGCGCCAGCAGCCCGACACTACCAGATACGCAGTATTTT; D: .; size: .; V: TRBV5-1; J: TRBJ2-3
CDR3: CASSPSPGGVQETQYF; DNA: TGTGCCAGCAGCCCTTCCCCCGGGGGGGTCCAAGAGACCCAGTACTTC; D: TRBD2; size: .; V: TRBV9; J: TRBJ2-5
CDR3: CASSLGRDASYEQYF; DNA: TGTGCCAGCAGCTTGGGCAGGGATGCGTCCTACGAGCAGTACTTC; D: .; size: .; V: TRBV5-4; J: TRBJ2-7
CDR3: CASSYSLDRQFNGYTF; DNA: TGTGCCAGCAGTTACTCATTGGACAGGCAATTCAATGGCTACACCTTC; D: TRBD1; size: .; V: TRBV6-5; J: TRBJ1-2
CDR3: CASSRGVRYEQYF; DNA: TGTGCCAGCAGTCGAGGGGTACGGTACGAGCAGTACTTC; D: .; size: many; V: TRBV12-3/TRBV12-4; J: TRBJ2-7
CDR3: CAGTWGGMDIQYF; DNA: TGTGCCGGCACCTGGGGGGGGATGGACATTCAGTACTTC; D: TRBD2; size: .; V: TRBV12-3/TRBV12-4; J: TRBJ2-4
CDR3: CASSPTQVGVLEQYF; DNA: TGCGCCAGCAGCCCGACCCAGGTCGGGGTTCTCGAGCAGTACTTC; D: .; size: .; V: TRBV5-1; J: TRBJ2-7
CDR3: CATRTGREAFF; DNA: TGTGCCACGAGGACAGGACGGGAAGCTTTCTTT; D: TRBD1; size: .; V: TRBV2; J: TRBJ1-1
CDR3: CASSNFRGTGANVRTF; DNA: TGTGCCAGCAGCAATTTTAGGGGCACTGGGGCCAACGTCCGGACTTTC; D: .; size: .; V: TRBV21-1; J: TRBJ2-6
CDR3: CASSQDSLRTGSGANVLTF; DNA: TGTGCCAGCAGCCAAGATTCATTGAGGACAGGCTCTGGGGCCAACGTCCTGACTTTC; D: TRBD1; size: .; V: TRBV3-1; J: TRBJ2-6
CDR3: CSARTGGTEAFF; DNA: TGCAGCGCCAGGACAGGGGGCACTGAAGCTTTCTTT; D: TRBD1; size: few; V: TRBV20-1; J: TRBJ1-1
CDR3: CASSLGTREAFF; DNA: TGCGCCAGCAGCTTGGGGACCCGGGAAGCTTTCTTT; D: .; size: once; V: TRBV5-1; J: TRBJ1-1
CDR3: CASSYFPAGQGSTEQFF; DNA: TGTGCCAGCAGTTACTTTCCAGCAGGACAGGGATCCACTGAGCAGTTCTTC; D: TRBD1; size: few; V: TRBV6-5; J: TRBJ2-1